Each of the 30 T cell receptor beta chains below was sequenced from the same sample in a study of blood T cell repertoires in COVID-19. The method was immunoSEQ multiplex PCR; TCRdb's version includes in-frame clones alone and lacks a portion of them. Among around 400,000 clones listed, under 85% were seen once. The sequencing input was PBMCs or T cells enriched from blood (not recorded which). The receptor source for this set is a woman aged 45 to 65 who had recovered from COVID-19.

This chain joins TRBV6-2 or TRBV6-3 and TRBJ2-7; D ambiguous. Germline V gene data show CDR1 as MNHEY and CDR2 as SVGEGT. V was shortened by 5 bases and J by 4 bases, with 9 bases between the two germline ends. This CDR3 has 12 amino acids. CDR3 sequence (DNA): TGTGCCAGCAGTGGTCAGACTTACGAGCAGTACTTC. Its protein is CASSGQTYEQYF.

This chain links TRBV14 with TRBJ1-3; D gene unclear. V lost 1 base, J lost 1 base, and 8 bases lay in between. The CDR3 is 15 amino acids. Germline lookup yields CDR1 SGHDN and CDR2 FVKESK. For the CDR3, the DNA is TGTGCCAGCAGCCAAGTCTTACTGTCTGGAAACACCATATATTTT. It codes for CASSQVLLSGNTIYF.

The chain employs TRBV5-6 and TRBJ1-6, with TRBD1 identical over 7 bases. Trimming took 0 bases from V and 10 from J; bases not matched to a gene: 7. This CDR3 spans 15 amino acids. Germline CDR1 is SGHDT and CDR2 is YYEEEE. This CDR3 reads CASSLGQGLQSPLHF. DNA for the CDR3: TGTGCCAGCAGCTTGGGACAGGGACTTCAATCACCCCTCCACTTT.

The rearrangement joins TRBV2 to TRBJ1-6; maybe TRBD1 (5 bases). V lost 10 bases, J lost 9 bases, and 16 bases lay in between. The CDR3 loop spans 13 amino acids. Germline lookup yields CDR1 SNHLY and CDR2 FYNNEI. The CDR3: CATTGDFISPLHF. The DNA of the CDR3 is TGTGCCACCACCGGGGACTTTATTTCACCCCTCCACTTT.

The chain recombines TRBV9 with TRBJ1-3; D unresolved. The CDR3 has 15 residues. The V and J ends lost 0 bases and 5 bases respectively, with 12 bases between them. Germline-derived CDR1 and CDR2 are SGDLS and YYNGEE. The CDR3 DNA follows: TGTGCCAGCAGCGTAGTGGCGGAGGCCCGAAACACCATATATTTT. Protein product: CASSVVAEARNTIYF.

The chain joins TRBV3-1 (or the pseudogene TRBV3-2) to TRBJ2-2, with 10 bases that match TRBD2. The CDR3 spans 16 residues. The trim removed 3 bases at V and 3 bases at J, leaving 4 bases unmatched. Looked up from germline, CDR1 is LGHDT and CDR2 is YNNKEL (reference sequence). The CDR3 loop is CASSHRTSGHTGELFF. The DNA of the CDR3 is TGTGCCAGCAGCCATAGGACTAGCGGACACACCGGGGAGCTGTTTTTT.

This clone was counted between two and nine times. V and J are TRBV28 and TRBJ1-2; D ambiguous. Per the germline V gene, CDR1 is MDHEN and CDR2 is SYDVKM. This CDR3 is 11 amino acids long. Trimming removed 9 bases from V and 2 bases from J, with 7 bases in between. The CDR3 nucleotides are TGTGCCAGTAGAAAAAACTATGGCTACACCTTC. It codes for CASRKNYGYTF.

The gene calls are TRBV3-1 (or the pseudogene TRBV3-2) and TRBJ1-3; D gene unclear. V was shortened by 4 bases and J by 0 bases, with 13 bases between the two germline ends. Germline V gene data show CDR1 as LGHDT and CDR2 as YNNKEL (reference sequence). The CDR3 has 16 amino acids. The DNA of the CDR3 is TGTGCCAGCAGCCGCGGAACTGGATTCTCTGGAAACACCATATATTTT. Residues: CASSRGTGFSGNTIYF.

The chain has TRBV20-1 and TRBJ1-2; 11 bases align to TRBD1. The CDR3 spans 14 residues. Per the germline V gene, CDR1 is DFQATT and CDR2 is SNEGSKA (reference sequence). After removal of 3 bases from V and 7 bases from J, the junction contained 7 bases not matched to a gene. CDR3: CSASADRGLGGYTF. The CDR3 DNA reads TGCAGTGCTAGTGCGGACAGGGGGCTAGGTGGCTACACCTTC.

The chain uses TRBV19 and TRBJ2-2, with unresolved D. V was clipped by 1 base and J by 4 bases, with 10 bases between them. The CDR3 spans 15 residues. CDR1 and CDR2 (germline): LNHDA, SQIVND (reference sequence). CDR3 bases: TGTGCCAGTAGTATAGGCCTAGGTGGCACCGGGGAGCTGTTTTTT. Translating gives CASSIGLGGTGELFF.

A few counts support this clone. The rearrangement joins TRBV7-9 to TRBJ1-1; TRBD1 aligns across 7 bases. Germline loops: CDR1 SEHNR, CDR2 FQNEAQ (reference sequence). This CDR3 region has 16 residues. V dropped 2 bases and J dropped 7; count of bases not matched to a gene: 13. The CDR3 sequence: CASSLPNVYWDSEAFF. DNA for the CDR3: TGTGCCAGCAGCTTACCAAACGTCTACTGGGACAGTGAAGCTTTCTTT.

In its sample, this clone was seen a few times. The rearrangement links TRBV18 to TRBJ1-1, with D possibly TRBD1 on 6 matching bases. Germline V gene sequence: CDR1 KGHSH, CDR2 LQKENI. Trimming stripped 6 bases from V and 5 bases from J, with 16 bases between. CDR3 size: 14 residues. The CDR3 here is CASSREQGGTEAFF. The CDR3 DNA reads as TGTGCCAGCTCCCGAGAACAGGGTGGGACTGAAGCTTTCTTT.

The chain is built from TRBV12-3 or TRBV12-4 and TRBJ1-2; D remains ambiguous. The CDR3 length is 12 residues. V lost 2 bases to trimming and J lost 4 bases, with 5 bases between them. CDR3 coding DNA: TGTGCCAGCAGTTTAAGAGTCTATGGCTACACCTTC. It specifies CASSLRVYGYTF.

The chain joins TRBV4-2 to TRBJ2-3; 15 bases are shared with TRBD2. Germline loops: CDR1 LGHNA, CDR2 YNFKEQ. Unmatched junction bases numbered 13, after V lost 3 bases and J lost 0 bases. This CDR3 is 21 amino acids long. CDR3 sequence reads: CASSQIRGRTSGGVSTDTQYF. The DNA for the CDR3 is TGTGCCAGCAGCCAGATCCGGGGACGGACTAGCGGGGGGGTTAGCACAGATACGCAGTATTTT.

The chain has TRBV19 and TRBJ1-1; TRBD1 might be the D (6 bases). This CDR3 contains 13 residues. The V end lost 9 bases, the J end lost 3 bases, and 14 bases lay between the germline ends. Germline CDR1 LNHDA, CDR2 SQIVND (reference sequence). In DNA, the CDR3 is TGTGCCAGCACCTACGCAGGGGACACTGAAGCTTTCTTT. Its translation: CASTYAGDTEAFF.

This chain uses TRBV5-1 with TRBJ2-7, with D possibly matching TRBD2 (5 bases). CDR1 is SGHRS, CDR2 YFSETQ, per germline. The CDR3 has 15 residues. The ends were cut back, 0 bases at V and 3 bases at J, with 13 bases in the middle. CDR3 nucleotide sequence: TGCGCCAGCAGCTTGGGGACCCTGGGGAGCTACGAGCAGTACTTC. Its translation is CASSLGTLGSYEQYF.

The chain is built from TRBV6-6 and TRBJ1-1, with 10 positions matching TRBD1. V lost 5 bases to trimming and J lost 6 bases; unmatched junction nucleotides: 6. The germline V gene encodes CDR1 MNHNY and CDR2 SVGAGI (reference sequence). This CDR3 region has 14 residues. CDR3 residues: CASSPLDRGPEAFF. CDR3 DNA sequence: TGTGCCAGCAGTCCACTAGACAGGGGGCCTGAAGCTTTCTTT.

J is TRBJ1-1 and V is TRBV5-1; possible D gene TRBD1, 5 bases. Germline V CDR1 and CDR2: SGHRS, YFSETQ. The CDR3 contains 15 residues. The ends were cut back, 4 bases at V and 4 bases at J, with 17 bases in the middle. The CDR3 region is CASSNGWGGVTEAFF. The CDR3 DNA reads as TGCGCCAGCAGCAACGGATGGGGGGGAGTCACTGAAGCTTTCTTT.

The rearrangement joins TRBV7-8 to TRBJ1-2, with 7 bases identical to TRBD1. The CDR3 is 13 amino acids. Germline values: CDR1 SGHVS, CDR2 FQNEAQ. Trimming removed 11 bases from V and 5 bases from J; junction bases left unmatched: 11. CDR3 DNA sequence: TGTGCCGCCTCCAAAGGGACAGCATATGGCTACACCTTC. Its protein is CAASKGTAYGYTF.

The rearrangement links TRBV11-2 to TRBJ2-7, with D possibly TRBD2 on 8 matching bases. V shed 4 bases and J shed 7 bases, with 29 bases lying between them. Germline V gene data show CDR1 as SGHAT and CDR2 as FQNNGV. This CDR3 comprises 18 residues. CDR3 nucleotide sequence: TGTGCCAGCAGCTCTCTAAGGGGGCGGACTAGCTCCTTGGGGGAGCAGTACTTC. Residues: CASSSLRGRTSSLGEQYF. Combining the CDR3 with reference TRBV11-2 and TRBJ2-7 gives the whole variable domain EAGVAQSPRYKIIEKRQSVAFWCNPISGHATLYWYQQILGQGPKLLIQFQNNGVVDDSQLPKDRFSAERLKGVDSTLKIQPAKLEDSAVYLCASSSLRGRTSSLGEQYFGPGTRLTVT.

This rearrangement joins TRBV19 to TRBJ1-2; weak D call: TRBD1 (5 bases). Germline CDR1 and CDR2: LNHDA and SQIVND (reference sequence). The CDR3 consists of 14 residues. V shed 2 bases and J shed 7 bases, with 14 bases lying between them. CDR3 DNA: TGTGCCAGTAGTATAATTTCCAGGGATGCTGGCTACACCTTC. This translates into CASSIISRDAGYTF. Looking up the rest from reference TRBV19 and TRBJ1-2 gives the full variable domain: DGGITQSPKYLFRKEGQNVTLSCEQNLNHDAMYWYRQDPGQGLRLIYYSQIVNDFQKGDIAEGYSVSREKKESFPLTVTSAQKNPTAFYLCASSIISRDAGYTFGSGTRLTVV.

J is TRBJ1-5 and V is TRBV18, with TRBD1 matching 8 bases. Trimming at V came to 0 bases and at J to 2 bases, leaving 3 bases not matched to a gene. Germline CDR1 reads KGHSH; CDR2 reads LQKENI. There are 16 residues in the CDR3. CDR3 sequence reads: CASSPPQGAGNQPQHF. CDR3 in DNA: TGTGCCAGCTCACCACCTCAGGGGGCCGGCAATCAGCCCCAGCATTTT. The full variable domain, in which reference TRBV18 and TRBJ1-5 provide the parts outside the CDR3, is NAGVMQNPRHLVRRRGQEARLRCSPMKGHSHVYWYRQLPEEGLKFMVYLQKENIIDESGMPKERFSAEFPKEGPSILRIQQVVRGDSAAYFCASSPPQGAGNQPQHFGDGTRLSIL.

This chain links TRBV4-1 with TRBJ2-3; 12 positions match TRBD2. The V gene's germline CDR1 is MGHRA and CDR2 YSYEKL. The length of the CDR3 is 18 residues. V trimming: 3 bases; J trimming: 6 bases; junction bases outside the gene matches: 13. CDR3 DNA: TGCGCCAGCAGCCACTTATCTAGCGGGGGGGCAGCAGGGGATACGCAGTATTTT. Translation gives CASSHLSSGGAAGDTQYF.

This clone was seen a handful of times. The J gene is TRBJ2-7, the V gene TRBV11-2; D is possibly TRBD2 (5 bases). The germline V gene has CDR1 SGHAT and CDR2 FQNNGV. CDR3 length: 13 residues. The V end was cut by 5 bases, the J end by 3 bases, with 11 bases between. The CDR3 nucleotides read TGTGCCAGCAGCCCCTCGGCGGGCTACGAGCAGTACTTC. This gives the protein CASSPSAGYEQYF.

The rearrangement joins TRBV11-2 to TRBJ2-6; 8 bases line up with TRBD2. Germline trimming cut 5 bases from V and 1 base from J; bases unmatched to any gene: 10. Germline CDR1 reads SGHAT; CDR2 reads FQNNGV. CDR3 size: 18 residues. The CDR3 nucleotides read TGTGCCAGCAGCCTATTTTCGGGGGGGCCTTCTGGGGCCAACGTCCTGACTTTC. This gives the protein CASSLFSGGPSGANVLTF.

This sequence joins TRBV30 and TRBJ2-7; TRBD1 agrees at 8 bases. The V gene's germline CDR1 is GTSNPN and CDR2 SVGIG (reference sequence). The CDR3 covers 16 residues. With 2 bases clipped from V and 9 bases from J, the junction kept 18 bases outside the gene matches. CDR3 nucleotide sequence: TGTGCCTGGAGTACTCCAGGGGGCGAGGGGTGGCGGGCGCAGTACTTC. It specifies CAWSTPGGEGWRAQYF.

The chain uses TRBV10-3 and TRBJ1-2; D remains unclear. V lost 3 bases and J lost 0, with 17 bases in between. There are 17 residues in the CDR3. Germline-derived CDR1 and CDR2 are ENHRY and SYGVKD. The CDR3 DNA follows: TGTGCCATCAGTGAAGAGCGCTTGGTCAGTCCTAACTATGGCTACACCTTC. The encoded protein is CAISEERLVSPNYGYTF.

This clone was found once. The chain combines TRBV13 with TRBJ1-4; D gene unclear. Trimming stripped 4 bases from V and 4 bases from J, with 16 bases between. The CDR3 extends over 16 amino acids. Germline CDR1 is PRHDT and CDR2 is FYEKMQ (reference sequence). CDR3 in amino acids: CASSYGSGLLNEKLFF. In nucleotides, the CDR3 is TGTGCCAGCAGCTACGGGTCGGGGTTGCTTAATGAAAAACTGTTTTTT.

V is TRBV27 and J is TRBJ2-7; D might be TRBD1 (6 bases). Trimming pared 6 bases from V and 5 bases from J, leaving 17 bases between. This CDR3 is 14 amino acids long. The germline gives CDR1 MNHEY, CDR2 SMNVEV (reference sequence). The CDR3 DNA reads as TGTGCCAGCAGCCCCGGGACATTGGGGAACGAGCAGTACTTC. Translation: CASSPGTLGNEQYF.

This clone has only a few counts. The genes are TRBV30 and TRBJ1-2, with a tentative D call TRBD1 (5 bases). The length of the CDR3 is 13 residues. The germline CDR1 and CDR2 sequences are GTSNPN and SVGIG (reference sequence). V lost 5 bases to trimming and J lost 3 bases, with 13 bases between them. The CDR3: CAWAGGMDYGYTF. The DNA for the CDR3 is TGTGCCTGGGCCGGGGGAATGGACTATGGCTACACCTTC.